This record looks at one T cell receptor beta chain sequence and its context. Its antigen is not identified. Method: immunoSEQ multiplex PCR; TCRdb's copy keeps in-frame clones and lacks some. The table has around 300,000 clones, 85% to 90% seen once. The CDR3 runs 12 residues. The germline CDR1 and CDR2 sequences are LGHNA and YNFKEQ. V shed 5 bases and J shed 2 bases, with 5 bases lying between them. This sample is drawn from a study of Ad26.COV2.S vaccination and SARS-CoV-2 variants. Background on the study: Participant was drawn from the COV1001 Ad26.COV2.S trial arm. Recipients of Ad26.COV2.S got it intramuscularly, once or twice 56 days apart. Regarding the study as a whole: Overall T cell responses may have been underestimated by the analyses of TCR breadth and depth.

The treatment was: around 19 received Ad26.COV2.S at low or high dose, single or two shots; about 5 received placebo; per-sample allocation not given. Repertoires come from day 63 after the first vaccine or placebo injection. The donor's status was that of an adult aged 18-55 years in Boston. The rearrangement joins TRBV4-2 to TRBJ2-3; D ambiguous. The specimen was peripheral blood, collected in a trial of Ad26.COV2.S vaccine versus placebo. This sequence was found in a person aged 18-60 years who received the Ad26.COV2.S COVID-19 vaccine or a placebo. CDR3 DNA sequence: TGTGCCAGCAGCGGGTTCACAGATACGCAGTATTTT. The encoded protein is CASSGFTDTQYF.